These 22 T cell receptor beta chains came from one sample sequenced in a study of cytomegalovirus exposure and HLA in healthy donors. PCR amplification relied on 60 Vbeta primers (plus 13 Jbeta primers). Clones were sequenced by immunoSEQ multiplex PCR, and TCRdb holds only the in-frame ones, with some missing. The sample includes approximately 100,000 clones, about 75% seen only once; the top ten take over 12%. Sequencing was performed on PBMCs. These receptors originate from a male donor in good health and CMV-seropositive.

This sequence joins TRBV11-2 and TRBJ1-6; D not certain. The germline V gene encodes CDR1 SGHAT and CDR2 FQNNGV. This CDR3 region has 12 residues. Trimming removed 1 base from V and 13 bases from J, with 8 bases in between. In DNA form, the CDR3 reads TGTGCCAGCAGCTTAGTGTCCGGGCCCCTCCACTTT. Amino acid sequence: CASSLVSGPLHF.

The chain has TRBV11-2 and TRBJ2-5, with D possibly TRBD2 on 6 matching bases. Germline values: CDR1 SGHAT, CDR2 FQNNGV. This CDR3 spans 14 amino acids. Trimming took off 3 bases at V and 4 bases at J, with 12 bases between the two ends. CDR3 in DNA: TGTGCCAGCAGCTTCCGGACTACCTCAGAGACCCAGTACTTC. As protein: CASSFRTTSETQYF.

The chain joins TRBV2 to TRBJ1-5; 9 bases are a match to TRBD1. There are 13 residues in the CDR3. V lost 7 bases and J lost 6; bases outside the gene matches: 4. The germline V gene has CDR1 SNHLY and CDR2 FYNNEI. CDR3 region: CASNTGGSQPQHF. DNA of the CDR3: TGTGCCAGCAATACAGGGGGCAGTCAGCCCCAGCATTTT.

This clone was seen a few times. This chain uses TRBV6-1 with TRBJ1-6; D remains ambiguous. Germline-derived CDR1 and CDR2 are MNHNS and SASEGT. This CDR3 contains 15 residues. The V gene lost 3 bases and the J gene lost 6 bases, with 12 bases spanning the gap. CDR3 nucleotides: TGTGCCAGCAGTGACGCGGTAGTCGGTAATTCACCCCTCCACTTT. This translates into CASSDAVVGNSPLHF.

The rearrangement joins TRBV29-1 to TRBJ1-1; 10 bases are shared with TRBD1. Germline CDR1 and CDR2: SQVTM and ANQGSEA. This CDR3 region has 14 residues. V gave up 8 bases and J gave up 6 bases; unmatched junction bases: 12. DNA of the CDR3: TGCAGCATGGGGACAGGGGTACGGGGCGCTGAAGCTTTCTTT. Translation gives CSMGTGVRGAEAFF.

The chain links TRBV11-1 to TRBJ2-3; tentatively, D is TRBD2 (7 bases). This CDR3 region has 17 residues. V was clipped by 3 bases and J by 5 bases, with 21 bases between them. The germline V gene encodes CDR1 SGHAT and CDR2 FQDESV (reference sequence). This CDR3 is CASSFAAGAGRGDTQYF. The CDR3 DNA reads as TGTGCCAGCAGCTTTGCGGCGGGGGCGGGTCGGGGAGATACGCAGTATTTT.

The rearrangement uses TRBV27 and TRBJ2-7, with D possibly being TRBD2 (5 bases). The V gene lost 3 bases and the J gene lost 2 bases, with 11 bases spanning the gap. CDR1 is MNHEY, CDR2 SMNVEV, per germline (reference sequence). The CDR3 totals 14 residues. The DNA for the CDR3 is TGTGCCAGCAGTTTTCGGGGTGATACCTACGAGCAGTACTTC. Amino acids: CASSFRGDTYEQYF.

The chain couples TRBV4-1 to TRBJ1-2, with TRBD1 matching 8 bases. The germline V gene encodes CDR1 MGHRA and CDR2 YSYEKL. There are 16 residues in the CDR3. V lost 0 bases, J lost 10 bases, and 13 bases stayed unmatched. CDR3: CASSQDAGQGRGDYTF. The CDR3 DNA reads TGCGCCAGCAGCCAAGATGCCGGACAGGGTAGGGGTGACTACACCTTC.

The table lists this clone with a few counts. The chain recombines TRBV5-4 with TRBJ2-3, with 13 bases identical to TRBD2. With 2 bases clipped from V and 6 bases from J, the junction kept 9 bases outside the gene matches. Germline lookup yields CDR1 SGHNT and CDR2 YYREEE (reference sequence). CDR3 size: 17 residues. The CDR3: CASSLPGTSGVQDTQYF. Here the CDR3 DNA reads TGTGCCAGCAGCTTACCCGGGACTAGCGGGGTGCAGGATACGCAGTATTTT.

This clone was recorded once. V gene TRBV10-3 combines with J gene TRBJ2-7; 8 bases align to TRBD1. This CDR3 region has 14 residues. Trimming cost V 4 bases and J 5 bases; bases outside gene matches: 7. Germline values: CDR1 ENHRY, CDR2 SYGVKD. In DNA form, the CDR3 reads TGTGCCATCAGTGGCGCCGGGACAGGTCACGAGCAGTACTTC. Its translation is CAISGAGTGHEQYF.

Here the CDR3 DNA reads TGTGCCAGCAGGGACGTGGGGGGTAAAGACTACGAGCAGTACTTC. Its protein is CASRDVGGKDYEQYF. The rearrangement joins TRBV27 to TRBJ2-7, with D possibly being TRBD2 (6 bases). The CDR3 is made up of 15 amino acids. Trimming stripped 6 bases from V and 3 bases from J, with 18 bases between. CDR1 MNHEY and CDR2 SMNVEV come from the germline V gene (reference sequence).

This clone was seen a handful of times. V usage is TRBV7-9 and J usage is TRBJ1-4; D perhaps matches TRBD1 (5 bases). V lost 3 bases and J lost 8, with 13 bases in between. This CDR3 is 14 amino acids long. CDR1 and CDR2 from the germline V gene are SEHNR and FQNEAQ (reference sequence). The CDR3 is CASSFGGGSEKLFF. CDR3 in DNA: TGTGCCAGCAGCTTCGGGGGTGGTTCCGAAAAACTGTTTTTT.

Of note for this clone: At one end the junction does not follow the germline gene, possibly because of a read error. This CDR3 is CASSFSGGAVGETQYF. The CDR3 coding sequence is TGTGCTAGCAGCTTTAGCGGGGGGGCTGTCGGAGAGACCCAGTACTTC. This chain joins TRBV7-7 and TRBJ2-5, with 11 bases matching TRBD2. The CDR3 contains 16 residues. Germline CDR1 reads SSHAT; CDR2 reads FNYEAQ (reference sequence).

This clone was found once. The CDR3 protein is CASSTRLAGGLNEQFF. DNA of the CDR3: TGTGCCAGTAGTACACGACTAGCGGGGGGGCTCAATGAGCAGTTCTTC. The chain couples TRBV19 to TRBJ2-1; TRBD2 matches at 14 bases. The V gene's germline CDR1 is LNHDA and CDR2 SQIVND (reference sequence). This CDR3 is built from 16 residues. Trimming cost V 4 bases and J 6 bases; bases outside gene matches: 5. The full variable domain, completed using reference TRBV19 and TRBJ2-1, is DGGITQSPKYLFRKEGQNVTLSCEQNLNHDAMYWYRQDPGQGLRLIYYSQIVNDFQKGDIAEGYSVSREKKESFPLTVTSAQKNPTAFYLCASSTRLAGGLNEQFFGPGTRLTVL.

The V and J genes are TRBV5-6 and TRBJ1-5, with D possibly TRBD1 on 6 matching bases. Trimming pared 1 base from V and 6 bases from J, leaving 14 bases between. This CDR3 is 15 amino acids long. From germline, CDR1 is SGHDT and CDR2 YYEEEE. In nucleotides, the CDR3 is TGTGCCAGCAGCTTGCGGGGGGCCGGCGGTCAGCCCCAGCATTTT. Amino acid sequence: CASSLRGAGGQPQHF.

The chain combines TRBV4-3 with TRBJ2-7, with 7 bases fitting TRBD2. J lost 2 bases, V lost 3 bases, and 7 bases had no gene match. CDR1 is LGHNA and CDR2 is YSLEER in the germline V gene. CDR3 length: 15 residues. The CDR3 DNA sequence: TGCGCCAGCAGCCAGACGGGGGGATCTACCTACGAGCAGTACTTC. It codes for CASSQTGGSTYEQYF.

This clone turned up a few times. The genes are TRBV6-5 and TRBJ2-2, with D maybe TRBD2 (7 bases). This CDR3 comprises 16 residues. Trimming took 2 bases from V and 5 from J, leaving 15 bases between them. The germline V gene encodes CDR1 MNHEY and CDR2 SVGAGI. This CDR3 is CASSYEGGGGTGELFF. DNA of the CDR3: TGTGCCAGCAGTTACGAGGGGGGGGGTGGAACCGGGGAGCTGTTTTTT.

This clone was detected only once. This chain links TRBV14 with TRBJ1-3, with D possibly being TRBD1 (5 bases). The germline V and J ends were trimmed by 5 bases and 0 bases, with 14 bases remaining between them. The CDR3 totals 16 residues. CDR1 is SGHDN, CDR2 FVKESK, per germline. CDR3 residues: CASSENQGFSGNTIYF. The CDR3 DNA follows: TGTGCCAGCAGCGAAAACCAGGGATTCTCTGGAAACACCATATATTTT.

This chain links TRBV7-9 with TRBJ2-1; D is unresolved. V was clipped by 2 bases and J by 8 bases, with 7 bases between them. This CDR3 has 12 residues. Germline CDR1 is SEHNR and CDR2 is FQNEAQ (reference sequence). CDR3 in amino acids: CASSLIGYEQFF. CDR3 in DNA: TGTGCCAGCAGCTTAATCGGGTATGAGCAGTTCTTC.

CDR3 amino acids: CASRGLDETQYF. CDR3 nucleotide sequence: TGTGCCAGCAGGGGACTAGACGAGACCCAGTACTTC. The rearrangement links TRBV7-9 to TRBJ2-5; TRBD2 agrees at 8 bases. Per germline, CDR1 SEHNR and CDR2 FQNEAQ (reference sequence). The CDR3 is 12 amino acids. Losses at the gene ends were 6 bases for V and 5 bases for J; bases not matched to a gene: 2.

The chain carries TRBV5-4 and TRBJ1-2; 10 positions agree with TRBD1. The germline V gene has CDR1 SGHNT and CDR2 YYREEE (reference sequence). Unmatched junction bases numbered 4, after V lost 7 bases and J lost 4 bases. CDR3 length: 13 amino acids. The CDR3 DNA follows: TGTGCCAGCGCAGGACAGGGGGGCTATGGCTACACCTTC. Its translation: CASAGQGGYGYTF.

The V gene is TRBV27, the J gene TRBJ2-3, with 9 bases identical to TRBD2. The CDR3 has 20 amino acids. V dropped 6 bases and J dropped 6; count of bases not matched to a gene: 25. Germline CDR1 reads MNHEY; CDR2 reads SMNVEV (reference sequence). CDR3 nucleotides: TGTGCCAGCAGCTCCGTAGGAGCGGGGGGCGAGATCACAAGGCGTGATACGCAGTATTTT. It translates to CASSSVGAGGEITRRDTQYF.